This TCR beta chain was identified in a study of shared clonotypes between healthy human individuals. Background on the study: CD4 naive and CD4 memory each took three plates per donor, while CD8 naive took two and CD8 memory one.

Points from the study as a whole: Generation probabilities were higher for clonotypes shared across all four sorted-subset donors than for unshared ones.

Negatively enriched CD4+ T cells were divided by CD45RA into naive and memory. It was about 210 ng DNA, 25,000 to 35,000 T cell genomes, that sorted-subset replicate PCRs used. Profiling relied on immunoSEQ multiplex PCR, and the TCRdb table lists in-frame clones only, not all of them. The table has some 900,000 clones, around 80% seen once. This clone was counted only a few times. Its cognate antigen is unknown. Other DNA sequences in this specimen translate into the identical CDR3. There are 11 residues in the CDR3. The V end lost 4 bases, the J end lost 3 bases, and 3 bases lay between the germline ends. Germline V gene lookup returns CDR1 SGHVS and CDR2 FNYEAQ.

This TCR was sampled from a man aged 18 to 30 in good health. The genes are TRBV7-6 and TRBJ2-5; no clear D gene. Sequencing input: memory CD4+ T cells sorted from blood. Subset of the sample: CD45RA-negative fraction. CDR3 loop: CASSSEETQYF. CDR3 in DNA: TGTGCCAGCAGCTCCGAAGAGACCCAGTACTTC.